These T cell receptor beta chains were read from a single sample in a study of Graves' ophthalmopathy and Graves' hyperthyroidism. TCRdb reprocessed the multiplex PCR reads via MiXCR and lists one record per CDR3 protein. The repertoire holds a few hundred thousand distinct CDR3 sequences, with about a sixth as singletons. Source material: peripheral blood. Source of these receptors: a woman in her late teens or twenties with Graves' ophthalmopathy. The CDR3 runs from the conserved cysteine through the conserved F or W. The order of the fields is V gene, J gene, clone size, CDR3 protein. Only part of the rows carry a size: once, few, many, or a class if the clone is expanded.

v_call: TRBV7-9
j_call: TRBJ1-1
clone_size: many
cdr3_aa: CASSPGTGLSDTEAFF

v_call: TRBV27
j_call: TRBJ2-7
clone_size: many
cdr3_aa: CASKRGWVSSGTAPEQYF

v_call: TRBV11-2
j_call: TRBJ1-2
clone_size: NA
cdr3_aa: CASSYRTGGDYYGYTF

v_call: TRBV6-1
j_call: TRBJ1-5
clone_size: many
cdr3_aa: CASSVLVGDAHNQPQHF

v_call: TRBV5-5
j_call: TRBJ1-5
clone_size: many
cdr3_aa: CASSFLIGVPQHF

v_call: TRBV7-3
j_call: TRBJ2-4
clone_size: many
cdr3_aa: CASSFSGGAKNIQYF

v_call: TRBV11-1
j_call: TRBJ2-2
clone_size: NA
cdr3_aa: CASSPRSGRADWAGELFF

v_call: TRBV28
j_call: TRBJ2-2
clone_size: NA
cdr3_aa: CASSSRQFANTGELFF

v_call: TRBV5-4
j_call: TRBJ2-7
clone_size: few
cdr3_aa: CASSLRRGGPYEQYF

v_call: TRBV28
j_call: TRBJ1-1
clone_size: many
cdr3_aa: CASSPGPANTEAFF

v_call: TRBV28
j_call: TRBJ1-2
clone_size: NA
cdr3_aa: CASSETGAFGYTF

v_call: TRBV6-2/TRBV6-3
j_call: TRBJ1-2
clone_size: many
cdr3_aa: CASSYGGSYGYTF

v_call: TRBV11-1
j_call: TRBJ2-2
clone_size: many
cdr3_aa: CASSSRLAGNTGELFF